A single sample is the source of the 25 T cell receptor beta chains below, sequenced in a study of response to subunit inactivated influenza vaccine. Each CDR3 protein is one row after TCRdb ran MiXCR on the RT-PCR reads. The sample lists hundreds of thousands of distinct CDR3 sequences; roughly 27% were seen once. Sequenced material: CD4+ T cells sorted from PBMCs, taken 5 days after vaccination. These receptors all stem from a man aged 50-59 years who received an inactivated influenza vaccine.

This chain links TRBV28 with TRBJ2-2, with D possibly matching TRBD1 (6 bases). V lost 2 bases and J 4 bases, leaving 8 bases between the germline ends. The germline gives CDR1 MDHEN, CDR2 SYDVKM. This CDR3 spans 14 amino acids. The DNA of the CDR3 is TGTGCCAGCAGTTTACTCAGGGGCACCGGGGAGCTGTTTTTT. The encoded protein is CASSLLRGTGELFF.

V and J are TRBV7-2 and TRBJ2-7; 12 bases line up with TRBD2. Germline CDR1 reads SGHTA; CDR2 reads FQGNSA. V lost 1 base and J lost 4; bases outside the gene matches: 8. There are 17 residues in the CDR3. The DNA of the CDR3 is TGTGCCAGCAGCTTAGGTCCTAGCGGGAGGGCCAGGTACGAGCAGTACTTC. Protein sequence: CASSLGPSGRARYEQYF. Based on the CDR3 plus reference TRBV7-2 and TRBJ2-7, the full variable domain is GAGVSQSPSNKVTEKGKDVELRCDPISGHTALYWYRQSLGQGLEFLIYFQGNSAPDKSGLPSDRFSAERTGGSVSTLTIQRTQQEDSAVYLCASSLGPSGRARYEQYFGPGTRLTVT.

The count of this clonotype is one. The chain combines TRBV18 with TRBJ2-1; D is possibly TRBD1 (6 bases). Germline V gene data show CDR1 as KGHSH and CDR2 as LQKENI. This CDR3 is 16 amino acids long. Trimming took 0 bases from V and 4 from J, leaving 13 bases between them. CDR3 protein: CASSPPRDIRYNEQFF. CDR3 sequence (DNA): TGTGCCAGCTCACCACCTAGGGACATCAGGTACAATGAGCAGTTCTTC.

A few counts support this clonotype. This chain joins TRBV7-2 and TRBJ1-6; TRBD1 is a possible D gene (6 bases). The germline V gene encodes CDR1 SGHTA and CDR2 FQGNSA. Trimming left V 2 bases short and J 9 bases short, with 20 bases between. The CDR3 extends over 17 amino acids. The CDR3 DNA follows: TGTGCCAGCAGCTTAATGGGGGGGGGCGCCGGCGTTTCACCCCTCCACTTT. Translation gives CASSLMGGGAGVSPLHF.

The V call is TRBV3-1, the J call TRBJ2-3; 10 bases fit TRBD2. The J segment lost 0 bases and the V segment lost 8 bases, leaving 8 bases of the junction unmatched. The CDR3 totals 16 residues. The germline gives CDR1 LGHDT, CDR2 YNNKEL (reference sequence). DNA for the CDR3: TGTGCCAGCGCCCAGCGGGGGGGCCTAAGCACAGATACGCAGTATTTT. As protein: CASAQRGGLSTDTQYF.

The chain carries TRBV12-3 or TRBV12-4 and TRBJ2-1; the D is unclear. V was clipped by 5 bases and J by 7 bases, with 12 bases between them. This CDR3 comprises 13 residues. The CDR3 sequence: CASSPTGENEQFF. CDR3 DNA sequence: TGTGCCAGCAGTCCCACCGGAGAGAATGAGCAGTTCTTC.

This clonotype showed up just a few times. V is TRBV4-2 and J is TRBJ2-1; D not resolved. This CDR3 has 17 residues. The germline V and J ends were trimmed by 0 bases and 0 bases, with 12 bases remaining between them. The germline V gene encodes CDR1 LGHNA and CDR2 YNFKEQ. The DNA of the CDR3 is TGTGCCAGCAGCCAAGATAGTAGCAGGAGCTCCTACAATGAGCAGTTCTTC. As protein: CASSQDSSRSSYNEQFF.

The CDR3 DNA is TGCGCCAGCAGCCAACGGTTTAACTATGGCTACACCTTC. Amino acid sequence: CASSQRFNYGYTF. J is TRBJ1-2 and V is TRBV4-3; D remains ambiguous. The CDR3 has 13 residues. Germline V gene lookup returns CDR1 LGHNA and CDR2 YSLEER. Trimming took 2 bases from V and 1 from J, leaving 5 bases between them.

This rearrangement joins TRBV7-2 to TRBJ2-2; TRBD1 matches 8 bases. CDR1 and CDR2 (germline): SGHTA, FQGNSA. The CDR3 has 15 residues. Germline trimming cut 4 bases from V and 5 bases from J; bases unmatched to any gene: 6. The CDR3 loop reads CASSSWTGSTGELFF. The CDR3 bases are TGTGCCAGCAGCTCTTGGACAGGGTCGACCGGGGAGCTGTTTTTT.

The genes are TRBV19 and TRBJ1-2, with D uncertain. Germline V gene data show CDR1 as LNHDA and CDR2 as SQIVND (reference sequence). This CDR3 is 13 amino acids long. The V and J ends lost 7 bases and 6 bases respectively, with 15 bases between them. Written as DNA, the CDR3 is TGTGCCAGTACCTCCCGACGGGGAGATGGCTACACCTTC. Protein sequence: CASTSRRGDGYTF.

The gene calls are TRBV9 and TRBJ2-1; 11 bases line up with TRBD2. The germline gives CDR1 SGDLS, CDR2 YYNGEE. The CDR3 has 16 residues. Germline trimming cut 4 bases from V and 5 bases from J; bases unmatched to any gene: 8. The CDR3 nucleotides read TGTGCCAGCAGCACCCGACTAGCGGGGACAAACAATGAGCAGTTCTTC. It specifies CASSTRLAGTNNEQFF. The whole variable domain, filled in from reference TRBV9 and TRBJ2-1, reads DSGVTQTPKHLITATGQRVTLRCSPRSGDLSVYWYQQSLDQGLQFLIQYYNGEERAKGNILERFSAQQFPDLHSELNLSSLELGDSALYFCASSTRLAGTNNEQFFGPGTRLTVL.

The chain has TRBV5-1 and TRBJ1-2, with D possibly being TRBD1 (5 bases). V gave up 0 bases and J gave up 0 bases, with 6 bases separating them. Germline assignment: CDR1 SGHRS and CDR2 YFSETQ. The CDR3 loop spans 14 amino acids. The CDR3 spells CASSLEGPNYGYTF. The CDR3 DNA reads TGCGCCAGCAGCTTGGAGGGGCCTAACTATGGCTACACCTTC. Looking up the rest from reference TRBV5-1 and TRBJ1-2 gives the full variable domain: KAGVTQTPRYLIKTRGQQVTLSCSPISGHRSVSWYQQTPGQGLQFLFEYFSETQRNKGNFPGRFSGRQFSNSRSEMNVSTLELGDSALYLCASSLEGPNYGYTFGSGTRLTVV.

V gene TRBV20-1 combines with J gene TRBJ2-7; TRBD2 agrees at 8 bases. CDR3 length: 18 amino acids. CDR1 is DFQATT and CDR2 is SNEGSKA in the germline V gene (reference sequence). V gave up 0 bases and J gave up 0 bases; unmatched junction bases: 13. CDR3 residues: CSARDGSGRDSNSYEQYF. The CDR3 nucleotides are TGCAGTGCTAGAGATGGGAGCGGGAGAGATTCCAACTCCTACGAGCAGTACTTC.

This clonotype was recorded a few times. Here the CDR3 DNA reads TGTGCCAGCAGTTTCTCCGCCTCAACTAATGAAAAACTGTTTTTT. Its protein product is CASSFSASTNEKLFF. The chain recombines TRBV12-3 or TRBV12-4 with TRBJ1-4; no clear D. The CDR3 has 15 amino acids. The germline V and J ends were trimmed by 3 bases and 0 bases, with 8 bases remaining between them.

This clonotype was found a few times. This sequence joins TRBV5-4 and TRBJ2-1; D unresolved. Germline V gene lookup returns CDR1 SGHNT and CDR2 YYREEE (reference sequence). V was clipped by 1 base and J by 4 bases, with 9 bases between them. The CDR3 sequence is 14 residues long. Here the CDR3 reads CASSLRPLYNEQFF. The CDR3 DNA reads as TGTGCCAGCAGCTTGAGACCACTGTACAATGAGCAGTTCTTC.

In its sample, this clonotype was seen a few times. This chain connects TRBV6-1 to TRBJ2-3; 7 bases fit TRBD1. Losses at the gene ends were 2 bases for V and 4 bases for J; bases not matched to a gene: 6. CDR3 size: 15 residues. Germline values: CDR1 MNHNS, CDR2 SASEGT. The CDR3 spells CASSERRQGSDTQYF. CDR3 nucleotides: TGTGCCAGCAGTGAACGCCGACAGGGATCAGATACGCAGTATTTT.

Note on this clonotype: A junction end diverges from the germline sequence, so it may reflect a read error. This chain joins TRBV7-8 and TRBJ2-1; 12 nucleotides align to TRBD2. Germline-derived CDR1 and CDR2 are SGHVS and FQNEAQ. This CDR3 contains 13 residues. The chain's CDR3 is CASSLGTSGVPGF. In nucleotides, the CDR3 is TGTGCCAGCAGCTTAGGGACTAGCGGGGTCCCTGGCTTC.

This chain uses TRBV6-1 with TRBJ2-2; 7 nucleotides align to TRBD1. The CDR3 sequence is 15 residues long. V lost 5 bases and J lost 1; bases outside the gene matches: 4. Per the germline V gene, CDR1 is MNHNS and CDR2 is SASEGT. As DNA, the CDR3 is TGTGCCAGCAGTCGGACAGGCTGGAACACCGGGGAGCTGTTTTTT. This gives the protein CASSRTGWNTGELFF.

This clonotype showed up just a few times. The chain links TRBV15 to TRBJ2-5; 8 nucleotides agree with TRBD1. V was clipped by 3 bases and J by 1 base; unmatched bases: 7. Germline CDR1 is LNHNV and CDR2 is YYDKDF (reference sequence). This CDR3 region has 16 residues. The chain's CDR3 is CATSRGQAYSQETQYF. As DNA, the CDR3 is TGTGCCACCAGCAGGGGACAGGCATACTCCCAAGAGACCCAGTACTTC. Drawing the rest from reference TRBV15 and TRBJ2-5, the complete variable domain is DAMVIQNPRYQVTQFGKPVTLSCSQTLNHNVMYWYQQKSSQAPKLLFHYYDKDFNNEADTPDNFQSRRPNTSFCFLDIRSPGLGDTAMYLCATSRGQAYSQETQYFGPGTRLLVL.

The chain couples TRBV5-1 to TRBJ2-6; D perhaps matches TRBD1 (6 bases). The germline CDR1 and CDR2 sequences are SGHRS and YFSETQ. This CDR3 has 15 amino acids. V was shortened by 4 bases and J by 2 bases, with 10 bases between the two germline ends. In DNA form, the CDR3 reads TGCGCCAGCAGCGAACAGGGAACTGGGGCCAACGTCCTGACTTTC. It yields the protein CASSEQGTGANVLTF.

This clonotype was recorded many times. This sequence joins TRBV6-5 and TRBJ1-2; D is possibly TRBD1 (6 bases). This CDR3 spans 15 amino acids. The germline CDR1 and CDR2 sequences are MNHEY and SVGAGI. The germline V and J ends were trimmed by 5 bases and 1 base, with 14 bases remaining between them. The CDR3 DNA sequence: TGTGCCAGCAGTCACACCGGGGGCAGTAACTATGGCTACACCTTC. Translating it yields CASSHTGGSNYGYTF.

The chain links TRBV6-1 to TRBJ2-5; TRBD1 might be the D (6 bases). Germline V gene lookup returns CDR1 MNHNS and CDR2 SASEGT. Trimming stripped 7 bases from V and 5 bases from J, with 17 bases between. CDR3 length: 14 amino acids. In nucleotides, the CDR3 is TGTGCCAGCAATAGGCCAGGGGATTACGAGACCCAGTACTTC. Protein product: CASNRPGDYETQYF.

V usage is TRBV24-1 and J usage is TRBJ2-1; 9 positions agree with TRBD2. The ends lost 4 bases at V and 0 bases at J; junction bases unmatched: 6. The CDR3 runs to 17 residues. The germline V gene encodes CDR1 KGHDR and CDR2 SFDVKD. The CDR3 nucleotides are TGTGCCACCAGTGACATCTCAGCGGGAGGCTCCTACAATGAGCAGTTCTTC. Translating gives CATSDISAGGSYNEQFF.

This clonotype has at least ten counts. V and J are TRBV29-1 and TRBJ2-5; the match to TRBD1 covers 12 bases. V lost 2 bases to trimming and J lost 5 bases; unmatched junction nucleotides: 12. There are 17 residues in the CDR3. The germline gives CDR1 SQVTM, CDR2 ANQGSEA. The CDR3 nucleotides are TGCAGCGTTGAATTAGTTGCCGGGACAGGGGGCCGGGAGACCCAGTACTTC. Translation gives CSVELVAGTGGRETQYF.

This clonotype was detected once. The V call is TRBV19, the J call TRBJ1-5, with TRBD1 matching 8 bases. With 5 bases clipped from V and 3 bases from J, the junction kept 6 bases outside the gene matches. This CDR3 spans 15 amino acids. CDR1 is LNHDA and CDR2 is SQIVND in the germline V gene (reference sequence). The chain's CDR3 is CASSPWTGLNQPQHF. DNA of the CDR3: TGTGCCAGTAGTCCTTGGACAGGGCTCAATCAGCCCCAGCATTTT. Filled out from reference TRBV19 and TRBJ1-5, the complete variable domain reads DGGITQSPKYLFRKEGQNVTLSCEQNLNHDAMYWYRQDPGQGLRLIYYSQIVNDFQKGDIAEGYSVSREKKESFPLTVTSAQKNPTAFYLCASSPWTGLNQPQHFGDGTRLSIL.